This T cell receptor (beta chain) was identified during a study of T cell changes during pregnancy in multiple sclerosis. The V segment lost 1 base and the J segment 8 bases; nucleotides outside the gene matches: 10. From germline, CDR1 is LGHNA and CDR2 YSLEER. The CDR3 is 15 residues long. Sequencing was performed with immunoSEQ multiplex PCR; in TCRdb, only in-frame clones are kept and a portion is missing. The top ten hold approximately 5.3% of the sample, which has about 40,000 clones, about 87% seen once. Sequencing used peripheral blood, obtained in the first trimester of pregnancy. The sequence came from a female donor in good health, enrolled as a control in a pregnancy study. This rearrangement joins TRBV4-3 to TRBJ1-2, with 7 bases fitting TRBD1. The CDR3 spells CASSQAREGARGYTF. CDR3 nucleotides: TGCGCCAGCAGCCAAGCCCGGGAGGGGGCACGGGGCTACACCTTC.